The 17 T cell receptor beta chains presented below share a single source sample, sequenced in a study of blood T cell repertoires in COVID-19. Produced via immunoSEQ multiplex PCR; TCRdb's table is partial and in-frame only. This sample has approximately 150,000 clones, with about 81% found just once. The sample was peripheral blood. The receptors here all came from a woman of 80 years or more with acute or convalescent COVID-19.

The gene calls are TRBV29-1 and TRBJ1-1; D unclear. This CDR3 has 14 amino acids. Germline assignment: CDR1 SQVTM and CDR2 ANQGSEA. V lost 0 bases, J lost 4 bases, and 12 bases lay in between. The CDR3 bases are TGCAGCGTTGAAGATTCCCCCTCGAGCACTGAAGCTTTCTTT. As protein: CSVEDSPSSTEAFF.

This clone was found a few times. The chain couples TRBV6-2 or TRBV6-3 to TRBJ2-7, with 7 bases identical to TRBD2. The CDR3 runs 13 residues. CDR1 is MNHEY, CDR2 SVGEGT, per germline. The junction had 0 bases not matched to a gene; V was cut back by 1 base and J by 3 bases. The CDR3 DNA reads as TGTGCCAGCAGTTACTGGGAGGGCTACGAGCAGTACTTC. Its protein is CASSYWEGYEQYF.

The rearrangement joins TRBV6-1 to TRBJ1-6, with unresolved D. The germline V gene has CDR1 MNHNS and CDR2 SASEGT. Trimming removed 0 bases at V and 9 bases at J, with 12 bases between. This CDR3 has 15 residues. The DNA of the CDR3 is TGTGCCAGCAGTGAAGCCTGGGCAGCGGGTTCACCCCTCCACTTT. Translated, it gives CASSEAWAAGSPLHF.

V gene TRBV4-3 combines with J gene TRBJ2-5; 9 bases align to TRBD2. V shed 0 bases and J 4 bases; nucleotides not matched to a gene: 9. There are 17 residues in the CDR3. Per germline, CDR1 LGHNA and CDR2 YSLEER. The CDR3 reads CASSQDLRLAGRETQYF. The CDR3, as DNA: TGCGCCAGCAGCCAAGATCTTCGGCTAGCGGGAAGAGAGACCCAGTACTTC.

The chain links TRBV29-1 to TRBJ2-3; TRBD1 matches at 9 bases. Per the germline V gene, CDR1 is SQVTM and CDR2 is ANQGSEA. Losses at the gene ends were 6 bases for V and 1 base for J; bases not matched to a gene: 8. This CDR3 has 15 residues. Written as DNA, the CDR3 is TGCAGCGTCAACTACAGGGGGCGCGGCACAGATACGCAGTATTTT. Its translation is CSVNYRGRGTDTQYF.

This chain uses TRBV7-2 with TRBJ2-1, with 7 nucleotides matching TRBD2. V gave up 5 bases and J gave up 0 bases; unmatched junction bases: 7. Germline-derived CDR1 and CDR2 are SGHTA and FQGNSA. This CDR3 is 16 amino acids long. In DNA, the CDR3 is TGTGCCAGCAGCCCACAGCGGACTAGCTCCTACAATGAGCAGTTCTTC. Translating gives CASSPQRTSSYNEQFF.

This clone was seen once. The chain has TRBV2 and TRBJ2-2; TRBD2 matches 14 bases. This CDR3 region has 18 residues. The J segment lost 6 bases and the V segment lost 8 bases, leaving 14 bases of the junction unmatched. The V gene's germline CDR1 is SNHLY and CDR2 FYNNEI. The CDR3 DNA reads as TGTGCCAGCGGGGGCGGCTTGGGGGGACTAGCGGGAGCCGGGGAGCTGTTTTTT. Translation gives CASGGGLGGLAGAGELFF.

This chain uses TRBV5-6 with TRBJ2-7, with 9 bases aligning to TRBD1. The V gene's germline CDR1 is SGHDT and CDR2 YYEEEE. This CDR3 is 17 amino acids long. V shed 0 bases and J 3 bases; nucleotides not matched to a gene: 10. CDR3 amino acids: CASSLGPGQGDFYEQYF. The CDR3 bases are TGTGCCAGCAGCTTGGGACCGGGACAGGGAGATTTCTACGAGCAGTACTTC.

The chain joins TRBV2 to TRBJ2-5; a possible D gene is TRBD2 (5 bases). Germline V lookup: CDR1 SNHLY, CDR2 FYNNEI. CDR3 length: 16 amino acids. The V end was cut by 1 base, the J end by 2 bases, with 14 bases between. The CDR3 here is CASSEGRGLPQETQYF. The CDR3 DNA sequence: TGTGCCAGCAGTGAAGGTCGAGGGCTTCCTCAAGAGACCCAGTACTTC. The whole variable domain, remainder taken from reference TRBV2 and TRBJ2-5, is EPEVTQTPSHQVTQMGQEVILRCVPISNHLYFYWYRQILGQKVEFLVSFYNNEISEKSEIFDDQFSVERPDGSNFTLKIRSTKLEDSAMYFCASSEGRGLPQETQYFGPGTRLLVL.

This chain links TRBV24-1 with TRBJ1-2; perhaps TRBD1 as D (5 bases). CDR1 is KGHDR and CDR2 is SFDVKD in the germline V gene. This CDR3 is built from 13 residues. The CDR3 is CAYGQTANYGYTF. The CDR3, as DNA: TGTGCATATGGTCAGACAGCTAACTATGGCTACACCTTC.

The chain joins TRBV6-5 to TRBJ2-7, with 13 bases identical to TRBD2. Per germline, CDR1 MNHEY and CDR2 SVGAGI. The CDR3 loop spans 15 amino acids. V shed 4 bases, J shed 5 bases, and the junction held 5 bases outside the gene matches. The CDR3 loop reads CASSWLLAGGDEQYF. As DNA, the CDR3 is TGTGCCAGCAGTTGGCTACTAGCGGGAGGGGACGAGCAGTACTTC.

In the case of this clone: This CDR3 is also generated by other DNA sequences in the sample. The chain employs TRBV5-1 and TRBJ2-7; 9 bases are a match to TRBD1. This CDR3 is built from 14 residues. Germline-derived CDR1 and CDR2 are SGHRS and YFSETQ. Trimming took 3 bases from V and 4 from J; bases not matched to a gene: 5. CDR3 sequence (DNA): TGCGCCAGCAGCTCCGGGACAGGGTCGTACGAGCAGTACTTC. Protein sequence: CASSSGTGSYEQYF.

With regard to this clone: One end of the junction varies from germline; a read error may be responsible. The gene calls are TRBV7-2 and TRBJ1-3, with TRBD1 matching 7 bases. The CDR3 loop spans 13 amino acids. Germline values: CDR1 SGHTA, CDR2 FQGNSA. The CDR3 bases are TGTGCCAGCAAAATCACAAATACAGGGGCCGGAGATTTT. It translates to CASKITNTGAGDF.

The chain couples TRBV7-9 to TRBJ1-5; no firm D call. Germline V lookup: CDR1 SEHNR, CDR2 FQNEAQ (reference sequence). Trimming stripped 3 bases from V and 3 bases from J, with 6 bases between. The CDR3 contains 13 residues. The CDR3 region has the DNA TGTGCCAGCAGCTTTGCAGACAATCAGCCCCAGCATTTT. Translated, it gives CASSFADNQPQHF.

The CDR3 DNA reads as TGCGCCAGCAGTCTTGGCAACCCAGGACAGAACACTGAAGCTTTCTTT. Translated, it gives CASSLGNPGQNTEAFF. The rearrangement uses TRBV5-1 and TRBJ1-1; D is perhaps TRBD1 (5 bases). Trimming took 5 bases from V and 1 from J, leaving 18 bases between them. Germline CDR1 SGHRS, CDR2 YFSETQ. This CDR3 spans 16 amino acids.

This rearrangement joins TRBV6-5 to TRBJ2-7; 7 positions agree with TRBD1. This CDR3 comprises 13 residues. The germline V gene encodes CDR1 MNHEY and CDR2 SVGAGI. V was clipped by 7 bases and J by 3 bases; unmatched bases: 6. Here the CDR3 DNA reads TGTGCCAGCAAATTGACAGGGCTCTACGAGCAGTACTTC. It translates to CASKLTGLYEQYF.

The chain recombines TRBV6-1 with TRBJ2-7; weak D call: TRBD2 (6 bases). The CDR3 runs 13 residues. Germline CDR1 is MNHNS and CDR2 is SASEGT. V lost 2 bases to trimming and J lost 3 bases, with 8 bases between them. The CDR3 nucleotides are TGTGCCAGCAGTGAACCGGGACTCTACGAGCAGTACTTC. It is translated as CASSEPGLYEQYF.